This T cell receptor beta chain derives from a study of post-analysis software for immune sequencing data. Across the study: Relapsing-remitting, secondary progressive and progressive-relapsing courses of multiple sclerosis were included.

Study-level results: In patients, TRBV5-6, TRBV5-1 and TRBV20-1 belonged to five TRBV segments found more frequently than in controls. Significantly lower normalized Chao1 diversity was seen in multiple sclerosis patients than in controls.

Tagging with unique molecular identifiers was a feature of the TCR beta cDNA libraries. TCRdb redid the calling of the PCR reads with MiXCR, one entry per CDR3 protein. The sample lists 400,000 to 500,000 distinct CDR3 sequences; approximately 37% were seen once. Concerning this clonotype: As yet, its antigen is unknown.

CDR3 size: 16 residues. The germline V gene encodes CDR1 SGDLS and CDR2 YYNGEE. Trimming cost V 4 bases and J 0 bases, with 16 bases left between them. This sequence was found in a girl aged 2 to 9 with multiple sclerosis. The chain uses TRBV9 and TRBJ1-2; a possible D gene is TRBD1 (5 bases). The sample comprised blood. The CDR3 loop reads CASSKRGTGANYGYTF. The CDR3 bases are TGTGCCAGCAGCAAAAGAGGGACGGGAGCTAACTATGGCTACACCTTC.